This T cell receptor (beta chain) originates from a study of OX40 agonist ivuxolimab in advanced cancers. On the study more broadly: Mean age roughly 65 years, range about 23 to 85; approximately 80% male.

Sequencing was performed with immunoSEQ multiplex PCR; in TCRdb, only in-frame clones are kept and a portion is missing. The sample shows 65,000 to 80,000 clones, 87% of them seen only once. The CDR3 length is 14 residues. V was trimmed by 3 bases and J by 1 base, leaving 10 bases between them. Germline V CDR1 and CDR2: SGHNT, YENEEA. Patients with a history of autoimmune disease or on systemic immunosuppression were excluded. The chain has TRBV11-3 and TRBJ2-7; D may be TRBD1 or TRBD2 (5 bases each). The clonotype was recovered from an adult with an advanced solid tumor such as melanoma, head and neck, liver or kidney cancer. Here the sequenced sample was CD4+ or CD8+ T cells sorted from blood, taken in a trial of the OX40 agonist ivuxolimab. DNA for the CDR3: TGTGCCAGCAGCTTCAGAGGGGTGTCCTACGAGCAGTACTTC. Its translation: CASSFRGVSYEQYF.